This T cell receptor beta chain was identified in a study of CD8+CD57+ T cells in acquired aplastic anemia. CDR1 is SNHLY and CDR2 is FYNNEI in the germline V gene. V shed 7 bases and J shed 0 bases, with 12 bases lying between them. The CDR3 has 14 amino acids. TCR beta VDJ and CDR3 were profiled, and genomic DNA was the template. From the reads, TCRdb called clonotypes with MiXCR, one entry per CDR3 protein. Here the sample spans about 250,000 distinct CDR3 sequences, approximately 50% being singletons. In patients chosen for sequencing, flow cytometry had shown CD8+CD57+ cell expansion. Patients were untreated when blood was sampled. There are many counts of this clonotype.

V usage is TRBV2 and J usage is TRBJ1-2, with D unresolved. This sequence was found in a human donor with aplastic anemia. Specimen: sorted CD4+, CD8+, or CD8+CD57+ T cells (not recorded which) from PBMCs. The CDR3 DNA reads TGTGCCAGCATTTGGACGGCCGCTAACTATGGCTACACCTTC. This sequence encodes CASIWTAANYGYTF.